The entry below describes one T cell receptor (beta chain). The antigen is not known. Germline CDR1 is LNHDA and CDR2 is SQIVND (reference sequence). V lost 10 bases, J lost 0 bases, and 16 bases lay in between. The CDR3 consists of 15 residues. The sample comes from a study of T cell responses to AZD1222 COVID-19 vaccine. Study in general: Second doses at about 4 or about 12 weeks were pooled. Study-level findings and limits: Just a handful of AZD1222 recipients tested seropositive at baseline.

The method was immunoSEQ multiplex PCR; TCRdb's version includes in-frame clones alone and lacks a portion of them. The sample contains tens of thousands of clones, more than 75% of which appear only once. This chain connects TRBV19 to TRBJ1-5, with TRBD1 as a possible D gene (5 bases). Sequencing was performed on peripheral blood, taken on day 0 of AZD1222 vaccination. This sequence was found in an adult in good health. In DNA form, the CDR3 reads TGTGCCACCGGGGCCGACTTCTATAGCAATCAGCCCCAGCATTTT. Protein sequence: CATGADFYSNQPQHF.